This T cell receptor (beta chain) is drawn from a study of blood T cell repertoires in COVID-19. Background on the study: Sites in the United States, Italy and Spain provided acute and convalescent COVID-19 samples.

The V gene lost 2 bases and the J gene lost 0 bases, with 14 bases spanning the gap. The CDR3 is 17 residues long. Germline CDR1 is MNHEY and CDR2 is SVGEGT. Patients in Seattle were enrolled during active infection, then followed longitudinally. In the authors' methods: Researchers report that nucleated cell counts were estimated from reference gene primer amplification. Using immunoSEQ multiplex PCR, the repertoire was profiled, and TCRdb retains in-frame clones only, with some absent. V and J calls and clone size are those listed in that table; D and trimming were worked out from the DNA. The sample records about 55,000 clones, over 75% being singletons.

The gene calls are TRBV6-2 or TRBV6-3 and TRBJ2-1; D perhaps matches TRBD2 (5 bases). The source material was peripheral blood. The source of this sequence is a man at least 80 years old with COVID-19, enrolled during active disease. The CDR3 DNA is TGTGCCAGCAGTTACCCCGGGGATGGAAGCTCCTACAATGAGCAGTTCTTC. Its translation is CASSYPGDGSSYNEQFF.